Listed here are 25 T cell receptor beta chains from one sample, sequenced in a study of PD-L1 blockade in urothelial cancer. Generated by immunoSEQ multiplex PCR, the TCRdb table keeps only in-frame clones and is missing some. Found here are about 73,000 clones, about 89% of them singletons; the top ten hold around 3.3%. The specimen was PBMCs, collected around atezolizumab (anti-PD-L1) treatment. The receptors were gathered from a man aged 60-69 years with urothelial cancer.

J is TRBJ1-3 and V is TRBV27; D possibly corresponds to TRBD1 (5 bases). The CDR3 consists of 15 residues. The V end was cut by 8 bases, the J end by 4 bases, with 18 bases between. Germline V gene data show CDR1 as MNHEY and CDR2 as SMNVEV (reference sequence). CDR3 in DNA: TGTGCCAGCTCGCGGGGGGGTAGTTCGGGAAACACCATATATTTT. Translation: CASSRGGSSGNTIYF.

This sequence joins TRBV9 and TRBJ1-4; weak D call: TRBD1 (6 bases). V gave up 4 bases and J gave up 8 bases, with 15 bases separating them. Germline V gene sequence: CDR1 SGDLS, CDR2 YYNGEE. This CDR3 comprises 14 residues. The CDR3 spells CASSSRGAGEKLFF. CDR3 coding DNA: TGTGCCAGCAGCTCCCGGGGGGCAGGGGAAAAACTGTTTTTT.

The chain couples TRBV4-3 to TRBJ1-2; D possibly corresponds to TRBD1 (6 bases). Trimming took off 6 bases at V and 4 bases at J, with 18 bases between the two ends. The CDR3 is made up of 15 amino acids. Germline CDR1 is LGHNA and CDR2 is YSLEER. This CDR3 is CASSNWGGAGYGYTF. In nucleotides, the CDR3 is TGCGCCAGCAGTAATTGGGGGGGGGCGGGCTATGGCTACACCTTC.

The V call is TRBV7-2, the J call TRBJ2-3, with 11 positions matching TRBD2. The CDR3 consists of 17 residues. The V and J ends lost 1 base and 2 bases, in that order; junction bases with no gene match: 5. CDR1 and CDR2 (germline): SGHTA, FQGNSA. CDR3 sequence reads: CASSLVGTSGHTDTQYF. The CDR3, as DNA: TGTGCCAGCAGCTTAGTCGGGACTAGCGGCCACACAGATACGCAGTATTTT.

CDR3 bases: TGTGCCAGTAGTGGCGTACTAGCGACGGCCTACGAGCAGTACTTC. Encoded protein: CASSGVLATAYEQYF. The rearrangement uses TRBV19 and TRBJ2-7, with 7 bases fitting TRBD2. Germline trimming cut 5 bases from V and 2 bases from J; bases unmatched to any gene: 9. In germline, CDR1 is LNHDA, CDR2 SQIVND (reference sequence). CDR3 size: 15 residues.

The chain joins TRBV19 to TRBJ2-3; perhaps TRBD1 as D (6 bases). Per the germline V gene, CDR1 is LNHDA and CDR2 is SQIVND (reference sequence). Trimming took 3 bases from V and 2 from J, leaving 12 bases between them. This CDR3 is built from 15 residues. CDR3: CASSIGGGDTDTQYF. CDR3 DNA: TGTGCCAGTAGTATTGGGGGCGGAGACACAGATACGCAGTATTTT.

The J gene is TRBJ1-4, the V gene TRBV7-2; 8 nucleotides align to TRBD1. V lost 6 bases, J lost 3 bases, and 6 bases stayed unmatched. There are 15 residues in the CDR3. Germline CDR1 SGHTA, CDR2 FQGNSA. In DNA, the CDR3 is TGTGCCAGCAGACGAACAGGGGGTTCTAATGAAAAACTGTTTTTT. This sequence encodes CASRRTGGSNEKLFF. Full variable domain (remainder filled in from reference TRBV7-2 and TRBJ1-4): GAGVSQSPSNKVTEKGKDVELRCDPISGHTALYWYRQSLGQGLEFLIYFQGNSAPDKSGLPSDRFSAERTGGSVSTLTIQRTQQEDSAVYLCASRRTGGSNEKLFFGSGTQLSVL.

The chain joins TRBV27 to TRBJ2-3; 9 positions match TRBD1. CDR3 length: 15 residues. Germline CDR1 is MNHEY and CDR2 is SMNVEV (reference sequence). J lost 3 bases, V lost 3 bases, and 4 bases had no gene match. CDR3: CASSLGQGLTDTQYF. The CDR3 DNA is TGTGCCAGCAGTTTGGGACAGGGTTTGACAGATACGCAGTATTTT.

The chain links TRBV5-4 to TRBJ2-7, with TRBD2 matching 7 bases. CDR1 and CDR2 from the germline V gene are SGHNT and YYREEE (reference sequence). Trimming cost V 1 base and J 2 bases; bases outside gene matches: 0. The CDR3 runs 13 residues. Here the CDR3 DNA reads TGTGCCAGCAGCTTGCGGGGGGCCTACGAGCAGTACTTC. This translates into CASSLRGAYEQYF.

This clone was seen only once. This chain uses TRBV4-1 with TRBJ2-4; 11 bases are a match to TRBD2. Germline values: CDR1 MGHRA, CDR2 YSYEKL. V shed 5 bases and J 8 bases; nucleotides not matched to a gene: 5. CDR3 length: 14 residues. This CDR3 reads CASSASLAGDIQYF. CDR3 nucleotides: TGCGCCAGCAGCGCTTCACTAGCGGGGGACATTCAGTACTTC.

The rearrangement joins TRBV28 to TRBJ2-7, with D tentatively TRBD1 (6 bases). Trimming removed 2 bases from V and 2 bases from J, with 13 bases in between. There are 15 residues in the CDR3. The germline gives CDR1 MDHEN, CDR2 SYDVKM. In nucleotides, the CDR3 is TGTGCCAGCAGTTTAGACTGGCAGGGGCCCTACGAGCAGTACTTC. Protein product: CASSLDWQGPYEQYF.

This clone was seen more than once but under ten times. This chain's CDR3 is CASGTGQGAGANVLTF. The DNA for the CDR3 is TGTGCCAGCGGTACTGGACAGGGGGCCGGGGCCAACGTCCTGACTTTC. The rearrangement uses TRBV5-4 and TRBJ2-6; 11 bases match TRBD1. The CDR3 covers 16 residues. J lost 4 bases, V lost 7 bases, and 7 bases had no gene match. Germline loops: CDR1 SGHNT, CDR2 YYREEE (reference sequence).

The rearrangement uses TRBV12-5 and TRBJ1-2; D remains unclear. CDR1 is LGHNT and CDR2 is FRNRAP in the germline V gene. Trimming stripped 6 bases from V and 5 bases from J, with 4 bases between. The CDR3 covers 10 residues. The CDR3 region has the DNA TGTGCTAGTGGCTCTTATGGCTACACCTTC. Residues: CASGSYGYTF.

The rearrangement uses TRBV6-1 and TRBJ2-1; possible D gene TRBD2, 6 bases. Germline loops: CDR1 MNHNS, CDR2 SASEGT. The CDR3 is made up of 15 amino acids. The V end was cut by 7 bases, the J end by 6 bases, with 19 bases between. CDR3 residues: CASTFTSGTFNEQFF. The DNA of the CDR3 is TGTGCCAGCACCTTTACATCCGGGACTTTCAATGAGCAGTTCTTC.

This clone was seen a few times. The gene calls are TRBV28 and TRBJ2-5, with 7 positions matching TRBD2. V gave up 3 bases and J gave up 2 bases; unmatched junction bases: 12. Germline assignment: CDR1 MDHEN and CDR2 SYDVKM. This CDR3 is built from 17 residues. The CDR3, as DNA: TGTGCCAGCAGTTTTTTTGGTCGGCGGGAGCAGCAAGAGACCCAGTACTTC. Its translation is CASSFFGRREQQETQYF.

The chain combines TRBV6-1 with TRBJ2-3; a weak D match, TRBD2 (5 bases). This CDR3 spans 13 amino acids. CDR1 is MNHNS, CDR2 SASEGT, per germline. Trimming left V 7 bases short and J 0 bases short, with 8 bases between. The CDR3 nucleotides are TGTGCCAGCAAGGAGGCTAGCACAGATACGCAGTATTTT. Protein: CASKEASTDTQYF.

The V call is TRBV6-4, the J call TRBJ1-2; a weak D match, TRBD1 (5 bases). The CDR3 loop spans 15 amino acids. Trimming took 6 bases from V and 4 from J, leaving 18 bases between them. Germline values: CDR1 MRHNA, CDR2 SNTAGT. The CDR3 is CASSRDGRGGYGYTF. DNA of the CDR3: TGTGCCAGCAGCCGGGACGGGCGGGGAGGCTATGGCTACACCTTC.

V gene TRBV28 combines with J gene TRBJ1-4; 7 bases agree with TRBD1. Germline loops: CDR1 MDHEN, CDR2 SYDVKM. Germline trimming cut 6 bases from V and 4 bases from J; bases unmatched to any gene: 5. The CDR3 length is 14 residues. This CDR3 is CASSLGQVNEKLFF. In DNA form, the CDR3 reads TGTGCCAGCAGCCTCGGACAGGTTAATGAAAAACTGTTTTTT.

CDR3 in amino acids: CASSSGGRTDTQYF. The CDR3 region has the DNA TGTGCCAGCAGTTCAGGGGGCCGCACAGATACGCAGTATTTT. The rearrangement joins TRBV6-5 to TRBJ2-3, with TRBD1 matching over 8 bases. This CDR3 has 14 residues. The J segment lost 1 base and the V segment lost 4 bases, leaving 1 base of the junction unmatched. Per germline, CDR1 MNHEY and CDR2 SVGAGI.

This rearrangement joins TRBV12-5 to TRBJ2-2; 10 bases map to TRBD1. This CDR3 region has 15 residues. V was clipped by 6 bases and J by 7 bases; unmatched bases: 8. Germline lookup yields CDR1 LGHNT and CDR2 FRNRAP. For the CDR3, the DNA is TGTGCTAGTGGCAGGGGGGGGACAGGGGTCGGGGAGCTGTTTTTT. It codes for CASGRGGTGVGELFF.

This chain joins TRBV7-9 and TRBJ2-2; 10 bases are shared with TRBD2. The length of the CDR3 is 17 residues. Trimming removed 7 bases from V and 7 bases from J; junction bases left unmatched: 15. The germline V gene encodes CDR1 SEHNR and CDR2 FQNEAQ (reference sequence). The CDR3 sequence is CASTQISGGTNVGELFF. In DNA, the CDR3 is TGTGCCAGCACCCAGATTAGCGGGGGGACCAACGTCGGGGAGCTGTTTTTT.

The table lists this clone with a few counts. V is TRBV6-5 and J is TRBJ2-7, with 8 bases aligning to TRBD2. The J segment lost 0 bases and the V segment lost 6 bases, leaving 4 bases of the junction unmatched. CDR3 length: 14 residues. Germline V gene sequence: CDR1 MNHEY, CDR2 SVGAGI. This chain's CDR3 is CASSTTSVSYEQYF. The CDR3 DNA is TGTGCCAGCAGCACGACTAGCGTCTCCTACGAGCAGTACTTC.

The table lists this clone with a count of one. The chain uses TRBV9 and TRBJ2-2; possible D gene TRBD1, 6 bases. Trimming cost V 0 bases and J 4 bases, with 16 bases left between them. The CDR3 runs 17 residues. Germline V CDR1 and CDR2: SGDLS, YYNGEE. The CDR3 loop is CASSVELSRGITGELFF. The CDR3 coding sequence is TGTGCCAGCAGCGTAGAATTATCGAGGGGGATCACCGGGGAGCTGTTTTTT.

This CDR3 reads CASSQSGVGTQYF. Written as DNA, the CDR3 is TGTGCCAGCTCCCAATCCGGGGTGGGGACGCAGTATTTT. The chain combines TRBV11-2 with TRBJ2-3, with D possibly TRBD2 on 5 matching bases. V was cut by 8 bases and J by 9 bases, with 18 bases left in between. This CDR3 spans 13 amino acids. Germline CDR1 reads SGHAT; CDR2 reads FQNNGV. Combining the CDR3 with reference TRBV11-2 and TRBJ2-3 gives the whole variable domain EAGVAQSPRYKIIEKRQSVAFWCNPISGHATLYWYQQILGQGPKLLIQFQNNGVVDDSQLPKDRFSAERLKGVDSTLKIQPAKLEDSAVYLCASSQSGVGTQYFGPGTRLTVL.

The gene calls are TRBV19 and TRBJ1-2; TRBD1 might be the D (6 bases). V was shortened by 7 bases and J by 4 bases, with 19 bases between the two germline ends. Germline CDR1 LNHDA, CDR2 SQIVND (reference sequence). This CDR3 contains 15 residues. CDR3 region: CASNDGSQGPYGYTF. CDR3 nucleotides: TGTGCCAGTAACGATGGGTCCCAGGGGCCCTATGGCTACACCTTC.